Detailed here is one T cell receptor (beta chain). Germline V lookup: CDR1 SEHNR, CDR2 FQNEAQ (reference sequence). This CDR3 is 14 amino acids long. V lost 8 bases and J 1 base, leaving 12 bases between the germline ends. The data stem from a study of blood T cell repertoires in COVID-19. Study as a whole: Researchers got acute and convalescent COVID-19 samples from the United States, Italy and Spain. From T cells, B-cell-depleted T cells, or PBMCs came the material, which was cDNA or gDNA.

Per the original methods: Amplification of reference gene primers provided the estimated nucleated cell counts. Only in-frame clones appear in the TCRdb table, and some are missing; sequencing was by immunoSEQ multiplex PCR. For V, J and clone size, that table is used; D and trimming come from the DNA. The sample carries approximately 61,000 clones, 79% recorded once. This TCR was recovered from a woman in her 70s with acute or convalescent COVID-19. The material sequenced was peripheral blood. J is TRBJ1-5 and V is TRBV7-9; D remains ambiguous. The CDR3 spells CASATVQSNQPQHF. Written as DNA, the CDR3 is TGTGCCAGCGCAACAGTGCAGAGCAATCAGCCCCAGCATTTT. Full variable domain (outside the CDR3, taken from reference TRBV7-9 and TRBJ1-5): DTGVSQNPRHKITKRGQNVTFRCDPISEHNRLYWYRQTLGQGPEFLTYFQNEAQLEKSRLLSDRFSAERPKGSFSTLEIQRTEQGDSAMYLCASATVQSNQPQHFGDGTRLSIL.